This TCR beta chain was recovered during a study of blood T cell repertoires in COVID-19. Overall study: Samples of COVID-19 (acute and convalescent) were obtained from the United States, Italy and Spain. PBMCs, B-cell-depleted T cells, or T cells provided the cDNA or gDNA that made up the material.

Original methodology: Nucleated cell number was recorded as an estimate derived from reference gene primer amplification. Clones were read by immunoSEQ multiplex PCR, and TCRdb kept only the in-frame ones, dropping some. V and J calls plus clone size are reproduced from that table; the DNA served to infer D and trimming. The sample shows 300,000 to 400,000 clones, around 91% of them seen only once. Trimming stripped 5 bases from V and 0 bases from J, with 9 bases between. The CDR3 is made up of 14 amino acids. Germline loops: CDR1 MNHEY, CDR2 SVGAGI. The sequenced sample consisted of peripheral blood. V and J are TRBV6-5 and TRBJ2-3; D call uncertain. The TCR comes from a woman between 18 and 30 years old who had recovered from COVID-19. CDR3 in amino acids: CASSLGRSTDTQYF. CDR3 DNA sequence: TGTGCCAGCAGTCTCGGTCGGAGCACAGATACGCAGTATTTT.